This T cell receptor (beta chain) was documented in a study of T-cell reconstitution after alpha-beta-depleted transplantation in children. V was trimmed by 4 bases and J by 2 bases, leaving 10 bases between them. Germline-derived CDR1 and CDR2 are LGHNA and YNFKEQ. This CDR3 has 14 residues. Unique molecular identifiers tagged the TCRbeta library. A single record per CDR3 protein comes from TCRdb applying MiXCR to the PCR reads. The profile shows some 600,000 distinct CDR3 sequences, over 10% of them singletons. This clonotype was obtained from a male patient younger than 18 who had a stem cell transplant for acute myeloid leukemia, so the T cells may come from the graft donor. The genes are TRBV4-2 and TRBJ2-3; D ambiguous. The specimen was PBMCs, mostly from graft donor cells, collected 360 days after TCRalphabeta/CD19-depleted stem cell transplant. CDR3: CASSPGRFTDTQYF. The DNA for the CDR3 is TGTGCCAGCAGCCCTGGACGATTCACAGATACGCAGTATTTT.